The 2 T cell receptor beta chains presented below share a single source sample, sequenced in a study of high-grade serous ovarian cancer treatment subgroups. The method was immunoSEQ multiplex PCR; TCRdb's version includes in-frame clones alone and lacks a portion of them. The table has about 6,600 clones, 79% seen once. The tumor samples were collected prior to definitive surgery or chemotherapy. Input material: tumor tissue. These TCRs come from a human donor with high-grade serous ovarian cancer.

The chain employs TRBV4-3 and TRBJ2-5; TRBD2 aligns across 7 bases. The V gene end was trimmed by 1 base and the J gene end by 3 bases; junction bases not matched to a gene: 5. There are 15 residues in the CDR3. The germline V gene has CDR1 LGHNA and CDR2 YSLEER. CDR3: CASSQGLAAEETQYF. CDR3 nucleotide sequence: TGCGCCAGCAGCCAAGGGCTAGCGGCCGAAGAGACCCAGTACTTC.

The genes are TRBV28 and TRBJ2-6; possible D gene TRBD2, 5 bases. The V gene lost 4 bases and the J gene lost 2 bases, with 12 bases spanning the gap. Germline loops: CDR1 MDHEN, CDR2 SYDVKM. CDR3 length equals 16 residues. The CDR3, as DNA: TGTGCCAGCAGTTCGGCTAGCCTTACTGGGGCCAACGTCCTGACTTTC. Translation: CASSSASLTGANVLTF.